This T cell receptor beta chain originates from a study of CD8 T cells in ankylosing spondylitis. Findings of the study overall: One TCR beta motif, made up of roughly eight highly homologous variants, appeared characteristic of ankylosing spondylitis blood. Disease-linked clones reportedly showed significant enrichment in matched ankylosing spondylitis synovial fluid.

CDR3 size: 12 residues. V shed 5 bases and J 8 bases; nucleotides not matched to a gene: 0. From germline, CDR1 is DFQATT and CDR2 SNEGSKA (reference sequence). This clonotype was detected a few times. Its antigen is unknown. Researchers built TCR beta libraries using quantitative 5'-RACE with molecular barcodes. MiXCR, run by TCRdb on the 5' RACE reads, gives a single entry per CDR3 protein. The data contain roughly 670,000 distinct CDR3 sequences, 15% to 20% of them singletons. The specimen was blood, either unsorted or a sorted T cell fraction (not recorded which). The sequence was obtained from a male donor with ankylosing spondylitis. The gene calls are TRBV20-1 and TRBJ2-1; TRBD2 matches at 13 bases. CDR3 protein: CSAGTSGDEQFF. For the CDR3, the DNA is TGCAGTGCTGGGACTAGCGGGGATGAGCAGTTCTTC.